A selection of T cell receptor beta chains follows, all from one sample in a study of shared clonotypes between healthy human individuals. Measured with immunoSEQ multiplex PCR; TCRdb has only the in-frame clones, and not every one. The sample contains hundreds of thousands of clones, around 67% of which appear only once. The sample comprised memory CD4+ T cells sorted from blood. Every receptor here comes from a woman in her twenties or thirties in good health. The CDR3 runs from the conserved cysteine through the conserved F or W. The D gene is left open where the match is weak. Only part of the rows carry a size: once, few, many, or a class if the clone is expanded.

TRBJ1-2 TRBD1 . TRBV14 CASSQDLGTGYGYTF TGTGCCAGCAGCCAAGATCTGGGGACAGGGTATGGCTACACCTTC
TRBJ2-7 . . TRBV4-2 CASSQDGGQRESYEQYF TGTGCCAGCAGCCAAGATGGCGGGCAGCGAGAATCCTACGAGCAGTACTTC
TRBJ2-5 TRBD1 few TRBV27 CASSRQGVEQETQYF TGTGCCAGCAGTCGACAGGGGGTCGAGCAAGAGACCCAGTACTTC
TRBJ2-1 TRBD2 . TRBV29-1 CSVGLSSGLSYNEQFF TGCAGCGTTGGCCTATCTAGCGGTCTCTCCTACAATGAGCAGTTCTTC
TRBJ2-2 . . TRBV9 CASTGSVAGELFF TGTGCCAGCACCGGGAGCGTGGCCGGGGAGCTGTTTTTT
TRBJ2-7 TRBD2 . TRBV5-4 CASRSSGRSYEQYF TGTGCCAGCAGGAGTAGCGGGCGCTCCTACGAGCAGTACTTC
TRBJ1-2 . . TRBV9 CASSPGYTNYGYTF TGTGCCAGCAGCCCGGGATATACTAACTATGGCTACACCTTC
TRBJ2-7 TRBD2 many TRBV29-1 CSVVPREGSYEQYF TGCAGCGTTGTTCCGCGGGAGGGCTCCTACGAGCAGTACTTC
TRBJ1-4 . . TRBV14 CASSQQQGPNEKLFF TGTGCCAGCAGCCAACAACAGGGTCCTAATGAAAAACTGTTTTTT
TRBJ2-7 TRBD1 . TRBV6-9 CASSYITGGAYEQYF TGTGCCAGCAGTTACATTACAGGGGGAGCCTACGAGCAGTACTTC
TRBJ1-2 TRBD1 once TRBV7-9 CASSLGGQDGGYTF TGTGCCAGCAGCTTAGGGGGACAGGATGGCGGCTACACCTTC
TRBJ1-3 . . TRBV5-1 CASSLAPGTGNTIYF TGCGCCAGCAGCTTAGCCCCCGGCACTGGAAACACCATATATTTT
TRBJ2-1 . . TRBV19 CASSKTSSSYNEQFF TGTGCCAGTAGTAAGACTTCCAGCTCCTACAATGAGCAGTTCTTC
TRBJ2-1 TRBD2 . TRBV6-5 CASRTSGRGEQFF TGTGCCTCCCGGACTAGCGGGAGGGGAGAGCAGTTCTTC